Each of the 4 T cell receptor beta chains below was sequenced from the same sample in a study of OX40 agonist ivuxolimab in advanced cancers. Repertoires were generated with immunoSEQ multiplex PCR, while TCRdb's copy carries only in-frame clones and drops some. The sample records around 100,000 clones, approximately 87% being singletons. Specimen: CD4+ or CD8+ T cells sorted from blood, collected in a trial of the OX40 agonist ivuxolimab. Receptors originate from an adult with an advanced solid tumor such as melanoma, head and neck, liver or kidney cancer.

The chain joins TRBV11-2 to TRBJ1-6, with D maybe TRBD1 (5 bases). Trimming pared 1 base from V and 0 bases from J, leaving 13 bases between. The CDR3 has 18 amino acids. Per germline, CDR1 SGHAT and CDR2 FQNNGV. In nucleotides, the CDR3 is TGTGCCAGCAGCTTAGGTCGGGCAGGGAGCTCCTATAATTCACCCCTCCACTTT. This gives the protein CASSLGRAGSSYNSPLHF.

This chain joins TRBV7-8 and TRBJ1-2, with D unclear. This CDR3 contains 16 residues. The V gene lost 1 base and the J gene lost 4 bases, with 16 bases spanning the gap. Germline CDR1 is SGHVS and CDR2 is FQNEAQ. The DNA for the CDR3 is TGTGCCAGCAGCTTAGGATCGGCAGGAATAGGCTATGGCTACACCTTC. Translated: CASSLGSAGIGYGYTF. Variable domain in full (rest from reference TRBV7-8 and TRBJ1-2): GAGVSQSPRYKVAKRGQDVALRCDPISGHVSLFWYQQALGQGPEFLTYFQNEAQLDKSGLPSDRFFAERPEGSVSTLKIQRTQQEDSAVYLCASSLGSAGIGYGYTFGSGTRLTVV.

This clone has only one observation. The chain couples TRBV5-1 to TRBJ2-1; possibly TRBD2 for D (5 bases). V lost 0 bases and J lost 9, with 10 bases in between. The CDR3 runs 13 residues. Germline values: CDR1 SGHRS, CDR2 YFSETQ. The CDR3 nucleotides read TGCGCCAGCAGCTTGGTGCTAGCCGGTGAGCAGTTCTTC. Translated, it gives CASSLVLAGEQFF.

This chain joins TRBV4-2 and TRBJ1-6; D is ambiguous. Germline assignment: CDR1 LGHNA and CDR2 YNFKEQ. V lost 1 base, J lost 0 bases, and 10 bases lay in between. This CDR3 is 17 amino acids long. The CDR3 DNA sequence: TGTGCCAGCAGCCAAGGCTTGGTCATCTCCTATAATTCACCCCTCCACTTT. Translating it yields CASSQGLVISYNSPLHF.